A single sample gave rise to the 9 T cell receptor beta chains below, sequenced in a study of post-analysis software for immune sequencing data. Findings and limits, study-wide: About 5 TRBV segments appeared more often in patients than in controls, and TRBV5-6, TRBV5-1 and TRBV20-1 were among these.

The library was made from cDNA and included unique molecular identifiers. TCRdb itself ran the PCR reads through MiXCR, one entry per CDR3 protein. Among hundreds of thousands of distinct CDR3 sequences listed, roughly half were seen once. These receptors lack a known antigen. Sequenced: blood. The receptor source for this set is a girl aged 10 to 17 with multiple sclerosis.

This clonotype was counted a few times. This sequence joins TRBV12-3 or TRBV12-4 and TRBJ1-2; D unclear. V dropped 8 bases and J dropped 0 bases, with 10 bases sitting between them. The CDR3 runs 13 residues. This CDR3 is CASSASSNYGYTF. CDR3 DNA sequence: TGTGCCAGCTCGGCCAGCTCTAACTATGGCTACACCTTC.

The chain couples TRBV20-1 to TRBJ2-3; 7 bases are shared with TRBD1. The CDR3 covers 14 residues. V trimming: 4 bases; J trimming: 0 bases; junction bases outside the gene matches: 4. CDR1 and CDR2 from the germline V gene are DFQATT and SNEGSKA (reference sequence). CDR3 sequence reads: CSAKTGESTDTQYF. CDR3 in DNA: TGCAGTGCTAAAACAGGGGAGAGCACAGATACGCAGTATTTT.

V and J are TRBV20-1 and TRBJ1-1; maybe TRBD1 (5 bases). The V gene's germline CDR1 is DFQATT and CDR2 SNEGSKA (reference sequence). This CDR3 region has 15 residues. Trimming removed 5 bases at V and 0 bases at J, with 16 bases between. This CDR3 reads CSAYRMGRMNTEAFF. In nucleotides, the CDR3 is TGCAGTGCTTATAGAATGGGACGAATGAACACTGAAGCTTTCTTT.

This sequence joins TRBV7-2 and TRBJ2-7; D not resolved. V lost 2 bases, J lost 4 bases, and 9 bases lay in between. This CDR3 is built from 13 residues. CDR1 is SGHTA, CDR2 FQGNSA, per germline. Here the CDR3 reads CASSLRRPYEQYF. CDR3 in DNA: TGTGCCAGCAGCTTAAGGCGACCTTACGAGCAGTACTTC.

The CDR3 DNA follows: TGTGCCAGCAGTAACCCCAGGGGCGATGGCTACACCTTC. Translation gives CASSNPRGDGYTF. V is TRBV6-5 and J is TRBJ1-2; TRBD1 is a possible D gene (6 bases). V was trimmed by 5 bases and J by 6 bases, leaving 13 bases between them. The germline V gene encodes CDR1 MNHEY and CDR2 SVGAGI. The length of the CDR3 is 13 residues.

This clonotype was detected once. V and J are TRBV21-1 and TRBJ2-1; the table assigns TRBD1, which was not confirmed against the DNA. TRBV21-1 is assigned pseudogene status. The CDR3 totals 17 residues. In DNA form, the CDR3 reads TGTGCCAGCAGCAAAAACGGGACAGGGGGCGGGACCAATGAGCAGTTCTTC. Its protein is CASSKNGTGGGTNEQFF.

This chain connects TRBV5-1 to TRBJ2-4; 10 nucleotides agree with TRBD2. The CDR3 extends over 17 amino acids. CDR1 and CDR2 from the germline V gene are SGHRS and YFSETQ. V was clipped by 0 bases and J by 3 bases; unmatched bases: 6. CDR3 sequence (DNA): TGCGCCAGCAGCTTGGCCCGATTAGCGGGAGGCAAAAACATTCAGTACTTC. Its protein is CASSLARLAGGKNIQYF.

The chain carries TRBV7-9 and TRBJ2-1, with 7 bases aligning to TRBD1. The V segment lost 3 bases and the J segment 4 bases; nucleotides outside the gene matches: 9. CDR1 and CDR2 from the germline V gene are SEHNR and FQNEAQ (reference sequence). This CDR3 contains 16 residues. In DNA form, the CDR3 reads TGTGCCAGCAGCTTCGGGGACAGCCCCAGGTACAATGAGCAGTTCTTC. Translated, it gives CASSFGDSPRYNEQFF.

The rearrangement joins TRBV5-1 to TRBJ2-5; a weak D match, TRBD2 (5 bases). V gave up 1 base and J gave up 3 bases, with 16 bases separating them. Per germline, CDR1 SGHRS and CDR2 YFSETQ. CDR3 length: 16 amino acids. Here the CDR3 reads CASSLNVRGRKETQYF. The CDR3 DNA follows: TGCGCCAGCAGCTTGAATGTCAGAGGGCGGAAAGAGACCCAGTACTTC.